This entry lists 21 T cell receptor beta chains sequenced from one sample in a study of graft-versus-host responses after intestinal transplantation. Profiling relied on immunoSEQ multiplex PCR, and the TCRdb table lists in-frame clones only, not all of them. The sample has about 69,000 clones; over 85% are singletons. The sample in question was bone marrow, obtained approximately 740 days after intestinal transplantation. These receptors were collected from a human patient who received an intestinal transplant, so some T cells may come from the graft donor.

The gene calls are TRBV9 and TRBJ2-1; weak D call: TRBD1 (5 bases). V lost 4 bases, J lost 2 bases, and 13 bases lay in between. Looked up from germline, CDR1 is SGDLS and CDR2 is YYNGEE. This CDR3 contains 15 residues. The CDR3 nucleotides read TGTGCCAGCAGCCCCCAGGGAACTGCCTACAATGAGCAGTTCTTC. This codes for CASSPQGTAYNEQFF.

This chain connects TRBV5-5 to TRBJ2-7; TRBD1 aligns across 7 bases. V lost 3 bases and J lost 5; bases outside the gene matches: 8. This CDR3 contains 14 residues. Germline CDR1 reads SGHKS; CDR2 reads YYEKEE (reference sequence). DNA of the CDR3: TGTGCCAGCAGCTGGCCCGAACAGGGGCACGAGCAGTACTTC. Translating gives CASSWPEQGHEQYF.

This chain uses TRBV7-3 with TRBJ2-7; D is ambiguous. Germline assignment: CDR1 SGHTA and CDR2 FQGTGA. The ends were cut back, 8 bases at V and 0 bases at J, with 8 bases in the middle. CDR3 length: 12 amino acids. The CDR3 is CASGYYSYEQYF. Here the CDR3 DNA reads TGTGCCAGCGGCTACTACTCCTACGAGCAGTACTTC.

In nucleotides, the CDR3 is TGCGCCAGCAGCCAAGATACTCGGACGGAACCCGGGTGGAGTGGTGGGGCCAACGTCCTGACTTTC. It is translated as CASSQDTRTEPGWSGGANVLTF. This sequence joins TRBV4-1 and TRBJ2-6; D is undetermined. Deletions cut 0 bases from V and 3 bases from J, with 27 bases between. CDR1 and CDR2 from the germline V gene are MGHRA and YSYEKL. CDR3 length equals 22 residues.

J is TRBJ2-1 and V is TRBV19; 11 bases fit TRBD2. V lost 9 bases to trimming and J lost 4 bases; unmatched junction nucleotides: 5. Looked up from germline, CDR1 is LNHDA and CDR2 is SQIVND (reference sequence). The CDR3 loop spans 14 amino acids. The CDR3 DNA is TGTGCCAGAACCGGGACTAGCGGATACAATGAGCAGTTCTTC. Its protein product is CARTGTSGYNEQFF.

The chain couples TRBV4-2 to TRBJ2-2; D unresolved. The V and J ends lost 0 bases and 1 base respectively, with 9 bases between them. The CDR3 has 16 residues. CDR1 LGHNA and CDR2 YNFKEQ come from the germline V gene. The CDR3 region is CASSQDSTENTGELFF. DNA for the CDR3: TGTGCCAGCAGCCAAGATAGCACAGAGAACACCGGGGAGCTGTTTTTT.

The chain uses TRBV11-2 and TRBJ1-5, with 9 bases that match TRBD1. V trimming: 5 bases; J trimming: 5 bases; junction bases outside the gene matches: 7. This CDR3 contains 15 residues. The germline gives CDR1 SGHAT, CDR2 FQNNGV. CDR3 sequence reads: CASSQDRGVDQPQHF. CDR3 sequence (DNA): TGTGCCAGCAGCCAGGACAGGGGAGTCGATCAGCCCCAGCATTTT. Full variable domain (remainder filled in from reference TRBV11-2 and TRBJ1-5): EAGVAQSPRYKIIEKRQSVAFWCNPISGHATLYWYQQILGQGPKLLIQFQNNGVVDDSQLPKDRFSAERLKGVDSTLKIQPAKLEDSAVYLCASSQDRGVDQPQHFGDGTRLSIL.

CDR3 in DNA: TGTGCCAGCAGCCGGGGGAGCGAAAAACTGTTTTTT. Encoded protein: CASSRGSEKLFF. V gene TRBV11-2 combines with J gene TRBJ1-4, with a weak D call TRBD1 (5 bases). This CDR3 comprises 12 residues. Germline CDR1 is SGHAT and CDR2 is FQNNGV. With 5 bases removed from V and 8 bases from J, the gap between germline ends came to 9 bases.

The chain employs TRBV4-1 and TRBJ2-3; 9 nucleotides agree with TRBD2. V gave up 0 bases and J gave up 3 bases; unmatched junction bases: 7. The CDR3 totals 17 residues. Per the germline V gene, CDR1 is MGHRA and CDR2 is YSYEKL. The CDR3 nucleotides read TGCGCCAGCAGCCAAGAAATGCGGGAGGGCTTAACAGATACGCAGTATTTT. It codes for CASSQEMREGLTDTQYF.

The chain links TRBV13 to TRBJ2-3; TRBD2 might be the D (6 bases). Germline V lookup: CDR1 PRHDT, CDR2 FYEKMQ (reference sequence). The CDR3 runs to 17 residues. Trimming pared 4 bases from V and 1 base from J, leaving 18 bases between. The CDR3 sequence is CASSWGDGGTGTDTQYF. The CDR3 DNA reads as TGTGCCAGCAGCTGGGGGGACGGCGGGACCGGCACAGATACGCAGTATTTT.

The rearrangement uses TRBV6-5 and TRBJ2-1; 13 bases are a match to TRBD2. V was clipped by 6 bases and J by 9 bases; unmatched bases: 8. The CDR3 covers 15 residues. CDR1 is MNHEY, CDR2 SVGAGI, per germline. CDR3 DNA: TGTGCCAGCAGCCCCGGGACTAGCGGGATTACTGAGCAGTTCTTC. Encoded protein: CASSPGTSGITEQFF.

The genes are TRBV6-5 and TRBJ2-7; D possibly corresponds to TRBD2 (6 bases). From germline, CDR1 is MNHEY and CDR2 SVGAGI. This CDR3 spans 14 amino acids. The ends were cut back, 1 base at V and 1 base at J, with 8 bases in the middle. The CDR3 coding sequence is TGTGCCAGCAGTTACTTGGGGGGATCCTACGAGCAGTACTTC. It is translated as CASSYLGGSYEQYF.

The chain employs TRBV5-1 and TRBJ1-2; 11 nucleotides line up with TRBD1. The CDR3 spans 15 residues. The V and J ends lost 5 bases and 11 bases, in that order; junction bases with no gene match: 14. Germline V gene sequence: CDR1 SGHRS, CDR2 YFSETQ. In nucleotides, the CDR3 is TGCGCCAGCAGACCTGCACCGGACAGGGGGCGACTTTACACCTTC. As protein: CASRPAPDRGRLYTF.

The chain couples TRBV5-6 to TRBJ2-3; 9 bases are shared with TRBD1. There are 15 residues in the CDR3. V dropped 3 bases and J dropped 4; count of bases not matched to a gene: 6. Germline CDR1 SGHDT, CDR2 YYEEEE. The CDR3 protein is CASSWGGQGPDTQYF. The DNA for the CDR3 is TGTGCCAGCAGCTGGGGGGGACAGGGCCCAGATACGCAGTATTTT.

The chain is built from TRBV11-2 and TRBJ2-5, with D unclear. The J call could be wrong; TRBJ2-7 is a better fit for the DNA end. Per the germline V gene, CDR1 is SGHAT and CDR2 is FQNNGV. The CDR3 totals 16 residues. The CDR3 spells CASSELGNSYSYEQYF. In DNA form, the CDR3 reads TGTGCCAGCAGTGAATTAGGGAACAGTTACTCCTACGAGCAGTACTTC.

This chain links TRBV6-6 with TRBJ1-2; unclear D gene. Trimming cost V 6 bases and J 6 bases, with 17 bases left between them. Looked up from germline, CDR1 is MNHNY and CDR2 is SVGAGI (reference sequence). There are 14 residues in the CDR3. CDR3 sequence (DNA): TGTGCCAGCAGGACTCACAGTGAGGGAAATGGCTACACCTTC. This translates into CASRTHSEGNGYTF.

A single count supports this clone. The CDR3 DNA is TGTGCCAGCGAAGCCGGACAGGGAAATCAGCCCCAGCATTTT. Protein: CASEAGQGNQPQHF. The J gene is TRBJ1-5, the V gene TRBV2; TRBD1 matches at 8 bases. CDR1 is SNHLY, CDR2 FYNNEI, per germline. The CDR3 length is 14 residues. With 8 bases clipped from V and 4 bases from J, the junction kept 7 bases outside the gene matches.

The chain links TRBV7-9 to TRBJ1-2; D is unresolved. The V end lost 8 bases, the J end lost 3 bases, and 7 bases lay between the germline ends. The germline V gene encodes CDR1 SEHNR and CDR2 FQNEAQ (reference sequence). There are 11 residues in the CDR3. CDR3 nucleotides: TGTGCCAGCTCCCGGGACTATGGCTACACCTTC. This encodes CASSRDYGYTF.

The V and J genes are TRBV10-3 and TRBJ1-2, with D uncertain. The CDR3 totals 14 residues. V was cut by 6 bases and J by 8 bases, with 19 bases left in between. Germline CDR1 ENHRY, CDR2 SYGVKD. Written as DNA, the CDR3 is TGTGCCATCAGGGCCTCTGATCTGGAAGGCGGCTACACCTTC. Translation gives CAIRASDLEGGYTF.

This clone has a single count. The chain employs TRBV5-1 and TRBJ2-5; TRBD1 agrees at 7 bases. Judging by the DNA end, TRBJ2-7 fits better; the J call may be wrong. This CDR3 comprises 13 residues. Germline CDR1 reads SGHRS; CDR2 reads YFSETQ. CDR3 DNA sequence: TGCGCCAGCAGGGACAGGAGCTCCTACGAGCAGTACTTC. Translating gives CASRDRSSYEQYF.

The CDR3: CASSQTRQINEQYF. DNA of the CDR3: TGCGCCAGCAGCCAGACGAGACAGATCAACGAGCAGTACTTC. The V and J genes are TRBV4-1 and TRBJ2-7; a weak D match, TRBD1 (5 bases). V was trimmed by 3 bases and J by 5 bases, leaving 14 bases between them. The CDR3 has 14 amino acids. Germline-derived CDR1 and CDR2 are MGHRA and YSYEKL.